A selection of T cell receptor beta chains follows, all from one sample in a study of beta chain features in type 1 diabetes. Clones were sequenced by immunoSEQ multiplex PCR, and TCRdb holds only the in-frame ones, with some missing. The sample includes 240,000 or so clones, roughly 21% of them seen just once. Sequenced: naive CD4+ T cells from blood. These receptors were collected from a woman between 40 and 50 years old with type 1 diabetes. Both conserved end residues are part of each CDR3. D genes are given only for firm matches. Clone size appears in some rows only: once, few, many, or a class for an expanded clone.

V	J	D	size	CDR3	DNA
TRBV4-3	TRBJ2-7	TRBD1	few	CASSQDRIGLGQGAGGEQYF	TGCGCCAGCAGCCAAGATCGTATTGGGCTGGGACAGGGTGCTGGGGGCGAGCAGTACTTC
TRBV7-9	TRBJ1-1	.	few	CASSFGGDTEAFF	TGTGCCAGCAGCTTTGGGGGCGACACTGAAGCTTTCTTT
TRBV7-8	TRBJ2-1	TRBD2	.	CASSLRIAGAGNEQFF	TGTGCCAGCAGCTTAAGGATAGCGGGTGCTGGAAATGAGCAGTTCTTC
TRBV12-5	TRBJ2-5	.	few	CASGSPGQETQYF	TGTGCTAGTGGATCCCCAGGGCAAGAGACCCAGTACTTC
TRBV6-1	TRBJ2-2	.	.	CASSALGGMLTGELFF	TGTGCCAGCAGTGCTTTGGGGGGAATGCTCACCGGGGAGCTGTTTTTT
TRBV4-3	TRBJ2-1	.	few	CASSQGGLASYNEQFF	TGCGCCAGCAGCCAAGGTGGGCTAGCGAGCTACAATGAGCAGTTCTTC
TRBV6-6	TRBJ2-7	TRBD1	few	CASSQQGNSYEQYF	TGTGCCAGCAGTCAACAGGGGAACTCCTACGAGCAGTACTTC
TRBV5-4	TRBJ2-7	.	few	CASSLAGSRYEQYF	TGTGCCAGCAGCTTGGCTGGCAGTCGATACGAGCAGTACTTC
TRBV29-1	TRBJ2-7	.	.	CSVVRGSSYEQYF	TGCAGCGTTGTCCGGGGGAGCTCCTACGAGCAGTACTTC
TRBV7-2	TRBJ1-2	.	few	CASSLGGGNQHGYTF	TGTGCCAGCAGCTTAGGGGGGGGAAATCAGCATGGCTACACCTTC
TRBV6-5	TRBJ2-7	TRBD2	.	CASSYSSGRADDEQYF	TGTGCCAGCAGTTACTCTAGCGGGAGGGCCGACGACGAGCAGTACTTC
TRBV30	TRBJ1-5	.	few	CAWSVGSGGQPQHF	TGTGCCTGGAGTGTAGGGTCCGGAGGGCAGCCCCAGCATTTT
TRBV27	TRBJ2-5	TRBD2	few	CASSPTPLLAGVMETQYF	TGTGCCAGCAGTCCCACGCCCTTACTAGCGGGAGTGATGGAGACCCAGTACTTC
TRBV7-6	TRBJ2-7	.	.	CASSSLPDSYEQYF	TGTGCCAGCAGCTCCCTCCCGGACAGTTACGAGCAGTACTTC
TRBV18	TRBJ2-7	.	few	CASSPTGIVAYEQYF	TGTGCCAGCTCGCCCACAGGGATCGTCGCCTACGAGCAGTACTTC
TRBV15	TRBJ2-5	TRBD2	.	CATSRARGPGGNSWGETQYF	TGTGCCACCAGCAGAGCTCGGGGACCGGGAGGAAACTCGTGGGGTGAGACCCAGTACTTC
TRBV2	TRBJ2-2	TRBD1	.	CASSTLQGKELFF	TGTGCCAGCAGTACCCTACAGGGGAAGGAGCTGTTTTTT
TRBV6-5	TRBJ2-1	.	.	CASGGQSSYNEQFF	TGTGCCAGCGGAGGACAGAGCTCCTACAATGAGCAGTTCTTC
TRBV28	TRBJ2-1	TRBD1	few	CASRTGNDNNEQFF	TGTGCCAGCAGGACAGGGAACGATAACAATGAGCAGTTCTTC
TRBV7-2	TRBJ2-7	.	.	CASSLTRGSYEQYF	TGTGCCAGCAGCCTTACTCGCGGGTCCTACGAGCAGTACTTC
TRBV4-3	TRBJ2-1	TRBD2	.	CASSYRTSGSQSSYNEQFF	TGCGCCAGCAGCTATCGGACTAGCGGGAGTCAGAGCTCCTACAATGAGCAGTTCTTC
TRBV5-4	TRBJ2-1	.	.	CASSLVRGWDSEQFF	TGTGCCAGCAGCTTGGTGCGGGGATGGGATTCTGAGCAGTTCTTC
TRBV6-5	TRBJ1-1	TRBD1	.	CASSYLRTGEAFF	TGTGCCAGCAGTTATCTGAGGACAGGAGAAGCTTTCTTT
TRBV7-2	TRBJ2-6	.	few	CASSPSSGANVLTF	TGTGCCAGCAGCCCGAGCTCTGGGGCCAACGTCCTGACTTTC
TRBV5-6	TRBJ2-7	TRBD1	.	CASSTTGTGGNEQYF	TGTGCCAGCAGCACCACGGGGACAGGGGGGAACGAGCAGTACTTC
TRBV9	TRBJ2-5	.	.	CASSATGIQETQYF	TGTGCCAGCAGCGCTACAGGCATCCAAGAGACCCAGTACTTC
TRBV5-4	TRBJ2-7	TRBD1	few	CASSYRGTYEQYF	TGTGCCAGCAGCTACAGGGGGACCTACGAGCAGTACTTC
TRBV7-2	TRBJ2-7	.	few	CASSFRSVGEQYF	TGTGCCAGCAGCTTCAGGTCGGTAGGCGAGCAGTACTTC
TRBV5-1	TRBJ2-3	TRBD2	.	CASSLALAGGTRPDTQYF	TGCGCCAGCAGCTTGGCCCTAGCGGGGGGAACTCGCCCAGATACGCAGTATTTT
TRBV18	TRBJ2-4	.	.	CASSPGAWGAKNIQYF	TGTGCCAGCTCTCCGGGAGCCTGGGGGGCCAAAAACATTCAGTACTTC
TRBV13	TRBJ1-6	.	few	CASSTRQVDSPLHF	TGTGCCAGCAGCACCCGACAGGTGGATTCACCCCTCCACTTT
TRBV30	TRBJ1-5	TRBD1	once	CAWRDNRRGQDQPQHF	TGTGCCTGGAGAGATAACCGCAGGGGGCAGGATCAGCCCCAGCATTTT
TRBV19	TRBJ2-1	.	.	CASSIGGGGDEQFF	TGTGCCAGTAGTATAGGGGGAGGGGGAGATGAGCAGTTCTTC
TRBV28	TRBJ2-3	.	once	CASSYLSRSTDTQYF	TGTGCCAGCAGTTACCTAAGCCGTAGCACAGATACGCAGTATTTT
TRBV4-3	TRBJ2-7	TRBD2	few	CASSPPTSGRASYEQYF	TGCGCCAGCAGCCCCCCTACTAGCGGGAGGGCCTCCTACGAGCAGTACTTC
TRBV4-2	TRBJ2-3	TRBD2	few	CASSQAGGGDTDTQYF	TGTGCCAGCAGCCAAGCGGGAGGAGGAGACACAGATACGCAGTATTTT
TRBV29-1	TRBJ1-1	.	few	CSVSRRLLNTEAFF	TGCAGCGTGTCTAGACGTCTCCTGAACACTGAAGCTTTCTTT
TRBV7-3	TRBJ2-2	.	.	CASSLVASSPPSGELFF	TGTGCCAGCAGCTTAGTTGCGTCTAGCCCACCCAGCGGGGAGCTGTTTTTT
TRBV19	TRBJ2-1	TRBD2	.	CASSIPDLAGGSYNEQFF	TGTGCCAGTAGTATTCCTGATCTAGCGGGAGGTTCCTACAATGAGCAGTTCTTC
TRBV7-2	TRBJ1-2	TRBD1	few	CASSSGQGNYGYTF	TGTGCCAGCAGCTCGGGACAGGGGAACTATGGCTACACCTTC
TRBV7-8	TRBJ2-2	.	few	CASSLVGDAGTGELFF	TGTGCCAGCAGCTTAGTCGGGGATGCTGGGACCGGGGAGCTGTTTTTT
TRBV5-6	TRBJ2-7	TRBD1	few	CASSLGDRKTYEQYF	TGTGCCAGCAGCTTGGGGGACAGGAAAACCTACGAGCAGTACTTC
TRBV20-1	TRBJ1-1	TRBD1	.	CSVDRGGAFF	TGCAGTGTAGACAGGGGCGGTGCTTTCTTT
TRBV7-9	TRBJ2-4	.	.	CASSPQGGGAKNIQYF	TGTGCCAGCAGCCCTCAGGGTGGCGGCGCCAAAAACATTCAGTACTTC
TRBV4-3	TRBJ2-2	TRBD1	.	CASSHPGAGGGAGELFF	TGCGCCAGCAGCCATCCTGGGGCAGGGGGCGGAGCCGGGGAGCTGTTTTTT
TRBV27	TRBJ2-1	.	few	CASSRPFSYNEQFF	TGTGCCAGCAGCAGGCCTTTTTCCTACAATGAGCAGTTCTTC
TRBV25-1	TRBJ2-7	.	few	CASALADEQYF	TGTGCCAGCGCCCTAGCTGACGAGCAGTACTTC
TRBV4-3	TRBJ2-7	.	.	CASSQEVYRGEAGLYEQYF	TGCGCCAGCAGCCAAGAGGTTTATAGGGGTGAGGCGGGGCTCTACGAGCAGTACTTC
TRBV29-1	TRBJ1-1	.	few	CSVKADSASNTEAFF	TGCAGCGTTAAGGCGGATTCAGCTTCGAACACTGAAGCTTTCTTT
TRBV30	TRBJ1-1	.	.	CAQAGSLNTEAFF	TGTGCCCAAGCGGGGTCCTTGAACACTGAAGCTTTCTTT
TRBV5-1	TRBJ1-1	.	.	CASSLGLNRDTEAFF	TGCGCCAGCAGCTTGGGGCTTAACCGGGACACTGAAGCTTTCTTT
TRBV30	TRBJ2-7	TRBD2	few	CAWSEREPGEQYF	TGTGCCTGGAGTGAGCGGGAGCCCGGCGAGCAGTACTTC
TRBV15	TRBJ2-5	.	.	CATSRDRDGETQYF	TGTGCCACCAGCAGAGATCGCGATGGAGAGACCCAGTACTTC